This TCR beta chain was found in a study of CD8 T cells in Susac syndrome. Purification of the CD8+ and CD4+ T cells relied on negative isolation, and TEMRA cells underwent FACS enrichment. The V and J ends lost 3 bases and 4 bases respectively, with 12 bases between them. Germline CDR1 DFQATT, CDR2 SNEGSKA (reference sequence). This CDR3 contains 13 residues. Reverse transcription of about 0.45 to 1 ug RNA was performed with random hexamers. TCRdb redid the calling of the immunoSEQ multiplex PCR reads with MiXCR, one entry per CDR3 protein. The top ten hold 0.065% to 0.075% of the sample, which has about 250,000 distinct CDR3 sequences, roughly 93% seen once.

Sequencing used CD4+ T cells from PBMCs. The rearrangement joins TRBV20-1 to TRBJ1-2; D remains unclear. This TCR came from a human donor with multiple sclerosis. CDR3 sequence reads: CSASLPGSYGYTF. The CDR3, as DNA: TGCAGTGCTAGTCTCCCGGGGAGCTATGGCTACACCTTC.